This TCR beta chain was found in a study of T cell responses to AZD1222 COVID-19 vaccine. Study-wide results and caveats: Two AZD1222 doses significantly raised spike-specific TCR breadth and depth over controls.

About this clone: Its antigen is undetermined.

The CDR3 length is 15 residues. Germline V gives CDR1 GTSNPN, CDR2 SVGIG (reference sequence). With 5 bases removed from V and 0 bases from J, the gap between germline ends came to 14 bases. TCRdb keeps only in-frame clones here, not all; method: immunoSEQ multiplex PCR. The repertoire holds 150,000 to 200,000 clones, with roughly nine tenths as singletons. The source is an adult who received the MenACWY meningococcal vaccine as a control. The material was peripheral blood, obtained 28 days after the second dose of the MenACWY control vaccine. This chain joins TRBV30 and TRBJ1-5; D gene uncertain. Here the CDR3 reads CAWGGGLYSNQPQHF. CDR3 DNA: TGTGCCTGGGGAGGAGGGCTATATAGCAATCAGCCCCAGCATTTT. The whole variable domain, filled in from reference TRBV30 and TRBJ1-5, reads SQTIHQWPATLVQPVGSPLSLECTVEGTSNPNLYWYRQAAGRGLQLLFYSVGIGQISSEVPQNLSASRPQDRQFILSSKKLLLSDSGFYLCAWGGGLYSNQPQHFGDGTRLSIL.